This T cell receptor (beta chain) appears in the sequencing data of a study of memory CD4+ T cells and cytomegalovirus serostatus. Overall study: Donors were healthy Belgian adults, 8 to 10 CMV seropositive and approximately 25 seronegative.

Authors' methods: Out-of-frame sequences were removed, leaving 2 million to 2.5 million distinct TCRbeta sequences. Clones were sequenced by immunoSEQ multiplex PCR, and TCRdb holds only the in-frame ones, with some missing. V, J and clone size were drawn from that table, and D and trimming were deduced from the DNA. The sample lists about 67,000 clones, 76% occurring once. Single viable CD3+CD4+CD8-CD45RO+ cells were sorted as the memory CD4+ T cells. CD4+ T cells were isolated by positive magnetic selection. Overall study findings and caveats: About two fifths of the roughly 150 known CMV-associated TCRbeta sequences appeared in CD4+ memory.

Trimming pared 4 bases from V and 7 bases from J, leaving 20 bases between. This CDR3 is built from 15 residues. The germline CDR1 and CDR2 sequences are GTSNPN and SVGIG (reference sequence). As regards this clone: Antigen unknown.

The rearrangement links TRBV30 to TRBJ1-5, with D tentatively TRBD1 (6 bases). This TCR was recovered from an adult in good health and CMV-seropositive. The sequencing input was memory CD4+ T cells from blood. CDR3 amino acids: CAWTSNRARGQPQHF. The CDR3 DNA sequence: TGTGCCTGGACTTCGAACAGGGCCAGGGGACAGCCCCAGCATTTT.